In this sample, the clone carrying this T cell receptor beta chain turned up once. The CDR3 spans 16 residues. The J segment lost 0 bases and the V segment lost 3 bases, leaving 4 bases of the junction unmatched. CDR1 is SEHNR, CDR2 FQNEAQ, per germline (reference sequence). Libraries were prepared by immunoSEQ multiplex PCR; TCRdb keeps only in-frame clonotypes and omits some of them. The repertoire holds 65,000 to 75,000 clones, about nine tenths seen once, with just under 4.5% in the top ten. This entry comes from a study of blood T cell repertoires in COVID-19. Sequencing was performed on peripheral blood. The chain employs TRBV7-9 and TRBJ2-2; 7 nucleotides align to TRBD2. This clonotype was sampled from a man in his fifties or sixties with active COVID-19. CDR3 loop: CASSFRAGANTGELFF. The CDR3 coding sequence is TGTGCCAGCAGCTTTCGTGCGGGAGCGAACACCGGGGAGCTGTTTTTT.